The next 23 T cell receptor beta chains were all read from a single sample in a study of blood T cell repertoires in COVID-19. The data were produced by immunoSEQ multiplex PCR, yet TCRdb's version contains in-frame clones alone and is incomplete. This sample carries about 76,000 clones, about 88% of them seen once, and the ten largest clones take approximately 10%. The sample was peripheral blood. Source of these receptors: a man aged 55 to 70 with COVID-19, enrolled during active disease.

The V and J genes are TRBV21-1 and TRBJ1-2. TRBV21-1 is designated a pseudogene. The CDR3 covers 16 residues. CDR3 loop: CASSKEYGGAVYGYTF. CDR3 nucleotide sequence: TGTGCCAGCAGCAAAGAATACGGGGGTGCCGTCTATGGCTACACCTTC.

The genes are TRBV5-5 and TRBJ1-1, with D perhaps TRBD1 (5 bases). There are 14 residues in the CDR3. Trimming pared 0 bases from V and 9 bases from J, leaving 15 bases between. The germline V gene encodes CDR1 SGHKS and CDR2 YYEKEE (reference sequence). The DNA for the CDR3 is TGTGCCAGCAGCTTGGAGGGGCAGGGATCAAAAGCTTTCTTT. Translating it yields CASSLEGQGSKAFF.

The chain combines TRBV6-6 with TRBJ2-7; possibly TRBD2 for D (5 bases). V lost 7 bases, J lost 2 bases, and 18 bases lay in between. Per the germline V gene, CDR1 is MNHNY and CDR2 is SVGAGI (reference sequence). This CDR3 spans 15 amino acids. CDR3 amino acids: CASTHRVLGTYEQYF. Here the CDR3 DNA reads TGTGCCAGCACCCACCGGGTCCTCGGGACCTACGAGCAGTACTTC.

V is TRBV2 and J is TRBJ2-7, with a tentative D call TRBD1 (5 bases). The V gene lost 0 bases and the J gene lost 3 bases, with 9 bases spanning the gap. CDR3 length: 14 amino acids. CDR1 is SNHLY and CDR2 is FYNNEI in the germline V gene. The DNA of the CDR3 is TGTGCCAGCAGTGAAGCGTCCCAGGGCTACGAGCAGTACTTC. Its protein is CASSEASQGYEQYF.

This clone is a singleton in its sample. The V and J genes are TRBV4-1 and TRBJ2-5, with D maybe TRBD2 (6 bases). From germline, CDR1 is MGHRA and CDR2 YSYEKL. The V end was cut by 0 bases, the J end by 5 bases, with 16 bases between. The CDR3 spans 16 residues. The CDR3 loop is CASSQDEREVQETQYF. The CDR3 DNA is TGCGCCAGCAGCCAAGATGAGAGGGAGGTCCAGGAGACCCAGTACTTC.

The gene calls are TRBV7-9 and TRBJ2-1; the match to TRBD2 covers 10 bases. CDR1 and CDR2 (germline): SEHNR, FQNEAQ (reference sequence). V lost 5 bases, J lost 6 bases, and 7 bases stayed unmatched. This CDR3 region has 15 residues. For the CDR3, the DNA is TGTGCCAGCAGCGCGCTAGCGGGAGACCCCAATGAGCAGTTCTTC. Its protein product is CASSALAGDPNEQFF.

V usage is TRBV6-5 and J usage is TRBJ1-2; D may be TRBD1 (5 bases). There are 12 residues in the CDR3. Germline loops: CDR1 MNHEY, CDR2 SVGAGI. Between the trimmed V and J ends, which lost 8 bases and 1 base, there was a span of 8 bases. CDR3 region: CASRGGNYGYTF. CDR3 nucleotides: TGTGCCAGCCGGGGGGGTAACTATGGCTACACCTTC.

The chain joins TRBV6-5 to TRBJ1-1; tentatively, D is TRBD1 (5 bases). From germline, CDR1 is MNHEY and CDR2 SVGAGI. V was shortened by 6 bases and J by 3 bases, with 17 bases between the two germline ends. The length of the CDR3 is 15 residues. CDR3 nucleotide sequence: TGTGCCAGCAGGATAACTGGGGGGTATGACACTGAAGCTTTCTTT. It specifies CASRITGGYDTEAFF.

The CDR3 sequence is CASSQGTNTEAFF. The CDR3 DNA reads TGTGCCAGCTCCCAGGGAACAAACACTGAAGCTTTCTTT. The chain joins TRBV14 to TRBJ1-1; perhaps TRBD1 as D (5 bases). The CDR3 loop spans 13 amino acids. The V end was cut by 8 bases, the J end by 2 bases, with 12 bases between. In germline, CDR1 is SGHDN, CDR2 FVKESK. The full variable domain, with the rest looked up from reference TRBV14 and TRBJ1-1, is EAGVTQFPSHSVIEKGQTVTLRCDPISGHDNLYWYRRVMGKEIKFLLHFVKESKQDESGMPNNRFLAERTGGTYSTLKVQPAELEDSGVYFCASSQGTNTEAFFGQGTRLTVV.

The V and J genes are TRBV30 and TRBJ2-6; D possibly corresponds to TRBD2 (5 bases). The V end was cut by 5 bases, the J end by 2 bases, with 19 bases between. The CDR3 is 17 amino acids. CDR1 is GTSNPN and CDR2 is SVGIG in the germline V gene (reference sequence). CDR3 protein: CAWRRGRTYTGANVLTF. CDR3 nucleotide sequence: TGTGCCTGGCGAAGAGGTAGGACTTATACTGGGGCCAACGTCCTGACTTTC.

V usage is TRBV3-1 (or the pseudogene TRBV3-2) and J usage is TRBJ2-2; tentative D call: TRBD2 (5 bases). Germline V lookup: CDR1 LGHDT, CDR2 YNNKEL (reference sequence). The CDR3 has 14 amino acids. The V gene lost 3 bases and the J gene lost 7 bases, with 12 bases spanning the gap. The CDR3 DNA reads TGTGCCAGCAGCCACAAGGACCGGGACGGGGAGCTGTTTTTT. This sequence encodes CASSHKDRDGELFF.

The chain employs TRBV6-5 and TRBJ2-5; 7 bases align to TRBD1. CDR1 is MNHEY, CDR2 SVGAGI, per germline. The CDR3 sequence is 13 residues long. V lost 8 bases and J lost 3; bases outside the gene matches: 6. This CDR3 reads CASGDSDKETQYF. CDR3 DNA: TGTGCCAGCGGGGACAGTGACAAAGAGACCCAGTACTTC.

The chain employs TRBV19 and TRBJ2-3, with D unresolved. The germline gives CDR1 LNHDA, CDR2 SQIVND (reference sequence). V was trimmed by 5 bases and J by 5 bases, leaving 14 bases between them. The CDR3 has 14 residues. The CDR3 DNA follows: TGTGCCAGTAGTGTCGAAGTGCTGCGAGATACGCAGTATTTT. This codes for CASSVEVLRDTQYF. Drawing the rest from reference TRBV19 and TRBJ2-3, the complete variable domain is DGGITQSPKYLFRKEGQNVTLSCEQNLNHDAMYWYRQDPGQGLRLIYYSQIVNDFQKGDIAEGYSVSREKKESFPLTVTSAQKNPTAFYLCASSVEVLRDTQYFGPGTRLTVL.

J is TRBJ1-6 and V is TRBV30, with TRBD1 matching 10 bases. The CDR3 has 13 amino acids. V was pared by 8 bases and J by 10 bases, with 8 bases of the junction left unmatched. Germline loops: CDR1 GTSNPN, CDR2 SVGIG (reference sequence). This CDR3 is CAGRDRGSSPLHF. The CDR3 coding sequence is TGTGCCGGACGGGACAGGGGCAGCTCACCCCTCCACTTT. The variable domain in full, completed from reference TRBV30 and TRBJ1-6, reads SQTIHQWPATLVQPVGSPLSLECTVEGTSNPNLYWYRQAAGRGLQLLFYSVGIGQISSEVPQNLSASRPQDRQFILSSKKLLLSDSGFYLCAGRDRGSSPLHFGNGTRLTVT.

In this sample, this clone turned up many times. The chain recombines TRBV27 with TRBJ1-1; TRBD1 matches at 9 bases. V lost 2 bases, J lost 1 base, and 5 bases stayed unmatched. This CDR3 region has 16 residues. The germline gives CDR1 MNHEY, CDR2 SMNVEV (reference sequence). CDR3 residues: CASSLMGQGGNTEAFF. The CDR3 coding sequence is TGTGCCAGCAGTTTAATGGGACAGGGCGGGAACACTGAAGCTTTCTTT.

The rearrangement uses TRBV6-5 and TRBJ2-1, with a tentative D call TRBD1 (6 bases). The CDR3 consists of 15 residues. In germline, CDR1 is MNHEY, CDR2 SVGAGI. The V gene lost 8 bases and the J gene lost 1 base, with 15 bases spanning the gap. The CDR3 reads CASQTLGGSYNEQFF. For the CDR3, the DNA is TGTGCCAGCCAAACCTTAGGGGGATCCTACAATGAGCAGTTCTTC.

V is TRBV7-6 and J is TRBJ1-1, with 8 bases fitting TRBD1. The V segment lost 5 bases and the J segment 1 base; nucleotides outside the gene matches: 6. The length of the CDR3 is 15 residues. Germline CDR1 SGHVS, CDR2 FNYEAQ. The CDR3 here is CASSIIDRGNTEAFF. CDR3 DNA sequence: TGTGCCAGCAGCATAATAGACAGGGGGAACACTGAAGCTTTCTTT. The entire variable domain, with the rest obtained from reference TRBV7-6 and TRBJ1-1, is as follows: GAGVSQSPRYKVTKRGQDVALRCDPISGHVSLYWYRQALGQGPEFLTYFNYEAQQDKSGLPNDRFSAERPEGSISTLTIQRTEQRDSAMYRCASSIIDRGNTEAFFGQGTRLTVV.

The count of this clone is one. The chain has TRBV6-1 and TRBJ2-1; 9 bases agree with TRBD2. J was trimmed by 6 bases and V by 2 bases; bases with no gene match: 8. CDR1 is MNHNS, CDR2 SASEGT, per germline. The CDR3 runs to 16 residues. In DNA form, the CDR3 reads TGTGCCAGCAGTGAAATGTTGGCGGGGGGGCCCAATGAGCAGTTCTTC. This encodes CASSEMLAGGPNEQFF.

The V call is TRBV5-5, the J call TRBJ1-4, with 7 bases that match TRBD1. In germline, CDR1 is SGHKS, CDR2 YYEKEE (reference sequence). Trimming at V came to 0 bases and at J to 8 bases, leaving 7 bases not matched to a gene. The CDR3 consists of 15 residues. CDR3 nucleotide sequence: TGTGCCAGCAGCTTGGCCGGAGGGGGCCGCGAAAAACTGTTTTTT. Its protein product is CASSLAGGGREKLFF.

The gene calls are TRBV28 and TRBJ2-7; 7 positions agree with TRBD2. Germline V lookup: CDR1 MDHEN, CDR2 SYDVKM. Trimming cost V 6 bases and J 0 bases; bases outside gene matches: 8. The CDR3 loop spans 15 amino acids. The CDR3 nucleotides are TGTGCCAGCAGCCGCATCGGCGGGGGCTCCTACGAGCAGTACTTC. Its protein product is CASSRIGGGSYEQYF.

This clone occurred many times. The CDR3 DNA sequence: TGTGCCAGCAGCCAAGATACTAGCGGGAGATACCCAGATACGCAGTATTTT. It encodes CASSQDTSGRYPDTQYF. The chain employs TRBV3-1 (or the pseudogene TRBV3-2) and TRBJ2-3, with 11 bases aligning to TRBD2. V dropped 0 bases and J dropped 4; count of bases not matched to a gene: 6. Germline V gives CDR1 LGHDT, CDR2 YNNKEL (reference sequence). The CDR3 sequence is 17 residues long.

The chain uses TRBV6-1 and TRBJ2-7, with 8 bases matching TRBD2. This CDR3 comprises 16 residues. Unmatched junction bases numbered 9, after V lost 2 bases and J lost 3 bases. Germline V gene data show CDR1 as MNHNS and CDR2 as SASEGT. CDR3 amino acids: CASSERANGRDYEQYF. DNA for the CDR3: TGTGCCAGCAGTGAACGGGCAAACGGGAGGGACTACGAGCAGTACTTC.

This clone was seen a single time. This sequence joins TRBV7-9 and TRBJ2-7, with 12 bases fitting TRBD2. V shed 4 bases, J shed 0 bases, and the junction held 1 base outside the gene matches. The CDR3 loop spans 15 amino acids. Germline CDR1 reads SEHNR; CDR2 reads FQNEAQ (reference sequence). Written as DNA, the CDR3 is TGTGCCAGCAGCTGGACTAGCGGGGTCTCCTACGAGCAGTACTTC. It yields the protein CASSWTSGVSYEQYF.